Listed below are T cell receptor beta chains from one sample, sequenced in a study of CD8+CD57+ T cells in acquired aplastic anemia. One entry per CDR3 protein, called by TCRdb with MiXCR from the reads. Here the sample spans 200,000 to 250,000 distinct CDR3 sequences, approximately 60% being singletons. The sequencing sample was made of sorted CD4+, CD8+, or CD8+CD57+ T cells (not recorded which) from PBMCs. These receptors all stem from a human donor in good health. Each CDR3 is given without its conserved first and last residue. The D gene is left open where the match is weak. Clone size is shown for a subset of rows, as once, few, many or a class of expanded clone.

size	V	D	J	CDR3
.	TRBV10-3	.	TRBJ1-2	AISESIRAPNYGYT
.	TRBV5-1	.	TRBJ2-5	ASNLYGAGEQETQY
few	TRBV5-8	.	TRBJ2-1	ASSLAANSYNEQF
many	TRBV19	.	TRBJ1-1	ASSIGGLGAL
many	TRBV29-1	.	TRBJ2-7	SVEVGDHYEQY
many	TRBV2	.	TRBJ2-2	AAPHKDTGELF
many	TRBV29-1	.	TRBJ2-7	SVEEGAAYEQY
many	TRBV19	.	TRBJ2-7	ASSPWQGGEQY
.	TRBV7-9	.	TRBJ2-7	ARSYPGLPYEQY
.	TRBV24-1	TRBD2	TRBJ2-1	ATSDVSGSHSYNEQF
many	TRBV5-6	.	TRBJ2-2	ASSLSLRGNTGELF
.	TRBV7-9	TRBD2	TRBJ2-5	ASRYTSGGLGTQY
.	TRBV15	.	TRBJ2-3	ATSRSLTTSTDTQY
.	TRBV29-1	.	TRBJ1-2	SVGQHYGYT
few	TRBV7-3	.	TRBJ1-5	ATSKFNQPQH
.	TRBV10-2	.	TRBJ2-5	ASRRTHRETQY
.	TRBV15	.	TRBJ2-1	ATSRRFDLSYNEQF
.	TRBV20-1	.	TRBJ2-2	IPQERETGDTGELF
few	TRBV7-8	TRBD2	TRBJ2-2	ASTPRSLAGGTTGELF
.	TRBV20-1	TRBD2	TRBJ2-7	SARALAGIPEQY
many	TRBV7-9	.	TRBJ2-1	ASSQPRTHEQF
.	TRBV7-8	.	TRBJ2-5	ASSFREAQETQY
few	TRBV5-6	.	TRBJ2-5	ASSLLIDQETQY
few	TRBV24-1	.	TRBJ1-5	ATSDGVGTNQPQH
.	TRBV20-1	.	TRBJ2-3	SASQLGNPEDTQY
many	TRBV7-3	.	TRBJ2-1	ASSLMNGAYNEQF
.	TRBV9	.	TRBJ1-2	ASSVTTSSYGYT
.	TRBV6-6	.	TRBJ1-1	ASSYAGVNTEAF
many	TRBV6-1	.	TRBJ1-6	ASSDRESKYNSPLH
.	TRBV20-1	.	TRBJ1-1	SARFPGRSGAF
.	TRBV20-1	.	TRBJ2-7	SATGKGSGWGEQY
.	TRBV7-9	.	TRBJ2-7	ASSFSFGTHAYEQY
few	TRBV7-3	.	TRBJ1-2	ASSPLAGAAGYT
many	TRBV28	TRBD1	TRBJ1-1	ASSLRGQGEAF
many	TRBV19	.	TRBJ2-1	ASSWQPYNEQF
.	TRBV29-1	TRBD2	TRBJ2-3	SVARTSGGAYTQY
.	TRBV2	TRBD1	TRBJ1-1	ASSEQGAENTEAF
.	TRBV5-1	TRBD1	TRBJ1-4	ASSHDTGVGSEKLF
.	TRBV12-3/TRBV12-4	.	TRBJ1-2	ASSLAGQGPNYGYT
.	TRBV7-2	TRBD1	TRBJ1-6	ASSLVAKTGGLDSPLH
.	TRBV19	.	TRBJ2-5	ASSIDRLTGQETQY
.	TRBV5-1	.	TRBJ1-1	ASSLRQSLMNTEAF